This is a list of T cell receptor beta chains from one sample in a study of T cell responses to AZD1222 COVID-19 vaccine. Data came from immunoSEQ multiplex PCR; TCRdb stores just in-frame clones and leaves some out. The profile covers 150,000 or so clones, with more than 90% appearing a single time and 2.6% taken by the ten largest. Here the sequenced sample was peripheral blood, taken on day 0 of AZD1222 vaccination. These receptors originate from an adult in good health. The CDR3 runs from the conserved cysteine through the conserved F or W. The D gene is left open where the match is weak. The size field is filled for only some rows; it gives once, few, many or a size class.

clone_size	cdr3_length	v_call	j_call	d_call	cdr3_aa	cdr3_nt
.	16	TRBV7-9	TRBJ1-6	TRBD1	CASSTSRDRYNSPLHF	TGTGCCAGCAGCACATCCCGGGACAGGTATAATTCACCCCTCCACTTT
.	19	TRBV2	TRBJ2-2	TRBD2	CASRDLAGGHSSNTGELFF	TGTGCCAGCAGGGACCTAGCGGGAGGCCACTCGTCGAACACCGGGGAGCTGTTTTTT
once	15	TRBV7-8	TRBJ2-7	.	CASSPPSSGTGEQYF	TGTGCCAGCAGCCCCCCCTCTAGCGGAACAGGGGAGCAGTACTTC
.	17	TRBV3-1/TRBV3-2	TRBJ2-1	.	CASSQDLRGASYNEQFF	TGTGCCAGCAGCCAAGATCTGCGCGGGGCCTCCTACAATGAGCAGTTCTTC
.	12	TRBV6-5	TRBJ1-1	.	CASSFTQSEAFF	TGTGCCAGCAGTTTCACCCAGAGTGAAGCTTTCTTT
.	12	TRBV2	TRBJ2-1	.	CASSVRVNEQFF	TGTGCCAGCAGTGTCCGGGTCAATGAGCAGTTCTTC
.	17	TRBV7-2	TRBJ2-1	TRBD2	CASSLVGLAGGYNEQFF	TGTGCCAGCAGCTTAGTAGGCCTAGCGGGAGGGTACAATGAGCAGTTCTTC
.	11	TRBV25-1	TRBJ2-3	.	CASSGSHTQYF	TGTGCCAGCAGTGGCAGTCATACGCAGTATTTT
.	15	TRBV5-1	TRBJ2-7	.	CASSLGFLDSYEQYF	TGCGCCAGCAGCTTGGGTTTCCTTGACTCCTACGAGCAGTACTTC
.	17	TRBV12-2	TRBJ2-3	.	CASRLRWWLAGADTQYF	TGTGCAAGTCGCTTACGGTGGTGGCTAGCGGGAGCAGATACGCAGTATTTT
.	12	TRBV2	TRBJ2-4	.	CASRDGRFIQYF	TGTGCCAGCAGGGACGGGCGTTTCATTCAGTACTTC
once	13	TRBV7-8	TRBJ1-1	.	CASSLVGADQAFF	TGTGCCAGCAGCTTAGTCGGGGCCGACCAAGCTTTCTTT
.	14	TRBV15	TRBJ2-7	TRBD1	CATSTGTAVWEQYF	TGTGCCACCAGCACCGGGACAGCCGTTTGGGAGCAGTACTTC
.	15	TRBV21-1	TRBJ1-2	.	CASSSHPRSRHGYTF	TGTGCCAGCAGCTCCCATCCCAGGTCGCGGCATGGCTACACCTTC
few	15	TRBV27	TRBJ2-2	.	CASSFRLVNTGELFF	TGTGCCAGCAGTTTCCGTCTAGTGAATACCGGGGAGCTGTTTTTT
.	14	TRBV27	TRBJ2-4	.	CASSIREPPSIQYF	TGTGCCAGCAGTATAAGAGAGCCCCCCAGCATTCAGTACTTC
.	18	TRBV11-2	TRBJ1-1	TRBD1	CASSLVGGRGRGDTEAFF	TGTGCCAGCAGCTTAGTTGGAGGCAGGGGGCGTGGGGACACTGAAGCTTTCTTT
.	14	TRBV6-2/TRBV6-3	TRBJ1-1	TRBD1	CASSSRDSLPKAFF	TGTGCCAGCAGTTCCAGGGACAGCCTGCCCAAAGCTTTCTTT
.	11	TRBV5-1	TRBJ2-7	.	CASRGDYEQYF	TGCGCCAGCAGGGGGGATTACGAGCAGTACTTC
.	15	TRBV28	TRBJ1-2	.	CASSLGRARNYGYTF	TGTGCCAGCAGTTTGGGTAGGGCGAGGAACTATGGCTACACCTTC
.	14	TRBV6-5	TRBJ1-2	.	CASSQQGGGYGYTF	TGTGCCAGCAGTCAACAGGGAGGCGGCTATGGCTACACCTTC
.	17	TRBV5-4	TRBJ2-7	TRBD2	CASSLANLAGESYEQYF	TGTGCCAGCAGCTTGGCCAACCTAGCGGGAGAATCCTACGAGCAGTACTTC
.	16	TRBV7-9	TRBJ1-2	TRBD1	CASSLGTGAYTYGYTF	TGTGCCAGCAGCTTAGGGACAGGGGCGTACACTTATGGCTACACCTTC
.	17	TRBV6-1	TRBJ2-7	TRBD2	CASSEGGLAALEDEQYF	TGTGCCAGCAGTGAGGGAGGACTAGCGGCCTTAGAAGACGAGCAGTACTTC
.	14	TRBV14	TRBJ2-1	.	CASSHEGYWDEQFF	TGTGCCAGCAGCCACGAGGGCTATTGGGATGAGCAGTTCTTC
.	14	TRBV5-1	TRBJ1-5	.	CASSPGDRNQPQHF	TGCGCCAGCAGCCCGGGAGACCGCAATCAGCCCCAGCATTTT
.	15	TRBV4-1	TRBJ2-7	TRBD1	CASSRTLTGISEQYF	TGCGCCAGCAGCCGGACCTTGACAGGGATCTCCGAGCAGTACTTC
.	14	TRBV5-6	TRBJ1-2	.	CASSLLRGNYGYTF	TGTGCCAGCAGCTTGCTCAGGGGAAACTATGGCTACACCTTC
.	14	TRBV7-9	TRBJ2-7	.	CASSQRDRTYEQYF	TGTGCCAGCAGCCAACGAGACAGGACCTACGAGCAGTACTTC
.	13	TRBV30	TRBJ1-3	.	CAWSPRPGNTIYF	TGTGCCTGGAGTCCCCGCCCTGGAAACACCATATATTTT
.	14	TRBV18	TRBJ1-1	TRBD1	CASSRQGMNTEAFF	TGTGCCAGCTCACGACAGGGAATGAACACTGAAGCTTTCTTT
.	15	TRBV19	TRBJ2-1	TRBD2	CASRLTSGPMDEQFF	TGTGCCAGTAGGCTGACTAGCGGGCCCATGGATGAGCAGTTCTTC
few	16	TRBV4-1	TRBJ2-2	.	CASSPGGSVNTGELFF	TGCGCCAGCAGCCCCGGGGGTAGCGTGAACACCGGGGAGCTGTTTTTT
.	14	TRBV2	TRBJ1-1	.	CASSGLFSNTEAFF	TGTGCCAGCAGTGGTCTTTTTTCGAACACTGAAGCTTTCTTT
.	13	TRBV3-1/TRBV3-2	TRBJ1-1	.	CASSQTGNTEAFF	TGTGCCAGCAGCCAGACAGGGAACACTGAAGCTTTCTTT
.	15	TRBV6-5	TRBJ2-1	TRBD2	CASSFLPGLYNEQFF	TGTGCCAGCAGTTTCCTCCCGGGACTATACAATGAGCAGTTCTTC
.	11	TRBV28	TRBJ1-2	.	CASSSDKYYTF	TGTGCCAGCAGTTCGGACAAGTACTACACCTTC
once	19	TRBV10-3	TRBJ2-3	TRBD1	CAISERQGLMRSLTDTQYF	TGTGCCATCAGTGAGCGACAGGGGTTAATGCGGTCCCTCACAGATACGCAGTATTTT
.	12	TRBV3-1/TRBV3-2	TRBJ2-5	.	CASSNEVETQYF	TGTGCCAGCAGCAATGAAGTGGAGACCCAGTACTTC
.	15	TRBV19	TRBJ1-5	.	CASSIDWRRRQPQHF	TGTGCCAGTAGTATAGATTGGCGACGGCGGCAGCCCCAGCATTTT